This T cell receptor beta chain derives from a study of relationships among human T cell subsets. Remarks on this clonotype: The antigen is not known.

Anti-CD25 beads selected CD4+CD25+ regulatory T cells from positively selected CD4+ cells. Subset-specific monoclonal antibody beads were used to isolate T cell subsets. Germline values: CDR1 MDHEN, CDR2 SYDVKM. V lost 5 bases to trimming and J lost 2 bases, with 10 bases between them. The CDR3 sequence is 13 residues long. General study points: Over 60% of CD8+ cytotoxic sequences came from clones with over 100 reads. Substantial CDR3 sharing among Th1, Th2 and regulatory cells suggested stochastic fate choice.

From mRNA, alpha and beta CDR3 regions were amplified using semiquantitative ARM-PCR. ARM-PCR used tagged nested gene-specific primers, then communal superprimers for exponential amplification. MiXCR was run by TCRdb on the multiplex PCR reads, yielding one entry per CDR3 protein. In the table there are approximately 15,000 distinct CDR3 sequences, roughly 60% of which are singletons. V gene TRBV28 combines with J gene TRBJ2-7; D remains ambiguous. Sequencing input: Tregs sorted from blood. The TCR originated in a man between 35 and 55 years old in good health. The chain's CDR3 is CASSRRNPYEQYF. The CDR3 nucleotides are TGTGCCAGCAGTCGCAGGAACCCCTACGAGCAGTACTTC.